This T cell receptor (beta chain) came from a study of T cells in Graves' hyperthyroidism and ophthalmopathy. This clonotype was counted a single time. Its cognate antigen is unknown. The CDR3 spans 16 residues. The V and J ends lost 4 bases and 7 bases, in that order; junction bases with no gene match: 7. Looked up from germline, CDR1 is MDHEN and CDR2 is SYDVKM. TCR beta CDR3 sequences were amplified from RNA transcripts. RT-PCR in the first round (using the HTBI primer set) targeted the TCR CDR3. TCRdb reanalysed the multiplex PCR reads using MiXCR and keeps one entry per CDR3 protein. The repertoire holds approximately 620,000 distinct CDR3 sequences, approximately 16% seen once, with 3% to 4% in the top ten. Findings and limits, study-wide: Most thyroid clonotypes expanded above 0.001 were also detected in blood.

Diagnoses used clinical symptoms, serum thyroxine and TRAb, thyroid ultrasound and orbital computed tomography. Extraction of PBMCs used roughly 9.3 ml of fresh peripheral blood. This chain uses TRBV28 with TRBJ1-6; 10 bases map to TRBD1. The specimen was blood. This receptor was taken from a middle-aged woman with Graves' ophthalmopathy. The DNA of the CDR3 is TGTGCCAGCAGTTCCGCCGGGACAGGGGACAATTCACCCCTCCACTTT. Translating it yields CASSSAGTGDNSPLHF.